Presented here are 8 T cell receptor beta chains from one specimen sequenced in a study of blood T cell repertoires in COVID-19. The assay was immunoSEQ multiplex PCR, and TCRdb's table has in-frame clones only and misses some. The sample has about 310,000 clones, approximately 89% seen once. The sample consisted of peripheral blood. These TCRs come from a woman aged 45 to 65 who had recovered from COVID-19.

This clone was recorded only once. The CDR3 bases are TGTGCCAGCAGTCCCCTCGAACACTACGAGCAGTACTTC. It encodes CASSPLEHYEQYF. This sequence joins TRBV28 and TRBJ2-7; D uncertain. This CDR3 is built from 13 residues. V dropped 5 bases and J dropped 3 bases, with 11 bases sitting between them. The V gene's germline CDR1 is MDHEN and CDR2 SYDVKM.

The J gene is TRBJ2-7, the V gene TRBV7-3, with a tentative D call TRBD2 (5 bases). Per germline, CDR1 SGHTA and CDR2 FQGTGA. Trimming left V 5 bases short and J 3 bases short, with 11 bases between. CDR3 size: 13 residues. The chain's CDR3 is CASSLARDYEQYF. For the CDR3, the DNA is TGTGCCAGCAGCCTAGCCCGGGACTACGAGCAGTACTTC.

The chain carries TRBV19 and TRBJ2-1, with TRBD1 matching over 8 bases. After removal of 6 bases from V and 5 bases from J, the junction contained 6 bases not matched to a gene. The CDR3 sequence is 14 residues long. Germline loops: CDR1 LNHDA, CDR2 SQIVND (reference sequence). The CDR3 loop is CASSRTGNNNEQFF. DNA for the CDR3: TGTGCCAGTAGCAGGACAGGGAATAACAATGAGCAGTTCTTC.

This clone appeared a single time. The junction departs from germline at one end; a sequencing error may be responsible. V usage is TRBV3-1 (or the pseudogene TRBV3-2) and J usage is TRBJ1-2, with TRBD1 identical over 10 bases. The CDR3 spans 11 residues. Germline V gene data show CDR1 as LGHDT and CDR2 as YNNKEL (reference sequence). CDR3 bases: TGTGCCAGCAGCCACGGCGGGACAGGGGACTTC. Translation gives CASSHGGTGDF.

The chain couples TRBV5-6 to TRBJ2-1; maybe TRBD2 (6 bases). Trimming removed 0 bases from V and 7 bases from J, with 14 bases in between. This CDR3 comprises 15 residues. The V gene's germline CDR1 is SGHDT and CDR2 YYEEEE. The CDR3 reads CASSLGAGRVNEQFF. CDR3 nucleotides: TGTGCCAGCAGCTTGGGGGCGGGACGGGTTAATGAGCAGTTCTTC.

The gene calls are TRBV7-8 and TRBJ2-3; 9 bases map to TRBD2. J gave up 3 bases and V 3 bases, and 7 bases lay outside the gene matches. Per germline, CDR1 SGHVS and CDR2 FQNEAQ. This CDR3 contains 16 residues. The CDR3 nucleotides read TGTGCCAGCAGCTTTCGGCGGGAGGGGTTAACAGATACGCAGTATTTT. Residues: CASSFRREGLTDTQYF. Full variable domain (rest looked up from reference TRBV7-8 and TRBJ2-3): GAGVSQSPRYKVAKRGQDVALRCDPISGHVSLFWYQQALGQGPEFLTYFQNEAQLDKSGLPSDRFFAERPEGSVSTLKIQRTQQEDSAVYLCASSFRREGLTDTQYFGPGTRLTVL.

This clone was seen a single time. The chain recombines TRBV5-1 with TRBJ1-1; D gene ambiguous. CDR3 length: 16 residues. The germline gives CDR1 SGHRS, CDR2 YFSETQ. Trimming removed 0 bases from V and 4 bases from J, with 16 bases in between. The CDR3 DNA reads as TGCGCCAGCAGCTTGGCCCCTGCAGGCCCGGTCACTGAAGCTTTCTTT. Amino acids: CASSLAPAGPVTEAFF.

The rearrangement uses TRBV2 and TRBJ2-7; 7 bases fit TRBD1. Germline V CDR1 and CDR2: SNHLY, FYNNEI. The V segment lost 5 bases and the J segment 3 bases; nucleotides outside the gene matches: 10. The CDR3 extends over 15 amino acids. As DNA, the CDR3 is TGTGCCAGCAGTCCTTTCTGGACAGGCCGCTACGAGCAGTACTTC. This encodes CASSPFWTGRYEQYF.